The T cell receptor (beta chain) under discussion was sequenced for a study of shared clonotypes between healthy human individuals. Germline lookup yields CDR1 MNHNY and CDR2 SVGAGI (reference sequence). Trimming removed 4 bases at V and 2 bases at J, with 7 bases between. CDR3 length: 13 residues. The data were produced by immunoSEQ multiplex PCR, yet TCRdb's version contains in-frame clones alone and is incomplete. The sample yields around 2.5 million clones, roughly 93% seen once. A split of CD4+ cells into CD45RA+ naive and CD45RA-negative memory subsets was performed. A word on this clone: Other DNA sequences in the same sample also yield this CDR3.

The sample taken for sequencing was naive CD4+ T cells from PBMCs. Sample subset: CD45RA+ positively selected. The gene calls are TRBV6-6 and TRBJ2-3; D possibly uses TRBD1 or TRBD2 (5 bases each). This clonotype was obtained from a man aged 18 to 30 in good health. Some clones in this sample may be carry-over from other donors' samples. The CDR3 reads CASSSGTTDTQYF. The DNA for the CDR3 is TGTGCCAGCAGTTCGGGGACCACAGATACGCAGTATTTT.